This T cell receptor (beta chain) was found in a study of blood T cell repertoires in COVID-19 (dated by TCRdb to 2019 to 2021). Regarding the complete study: Samples covering the acute and convalescent phases of COVID-19 were provided by collaborators in the United States, Italy and Spain. The material from the prospective study consisted of cDNA or gDNA derived from T cells, B-cell-depleted T cells, or PBMCs. The dataset comprised deeply sampled blood TCRbeta repertoires from subjects exposed to, actively infected with, or recovered from COVID-19. A freely available public database, intended as a resource for researchers studying the immune response to SARS-CoV-2, is where the repertoires were released. The samples were drawn from the first 160 participants of the ongoing ImmuneRACE study and from some 1,300 subjects provided by 6 global collaborators. The sample metadata nearly always contained a de-identified subject ID, COVID-19 status, age in years and sex. HLA class I and class II types, where available, came from metadata supplied by the sample provider rather than from assay-based typing. General findings and caveats noted by the study authors: Clinical and demographic metadata were provided uncurated, with the amount varying by source and participant.

Comments on this clone: Its antigen is unknown. Qualities for individual bases were not recorded, and no much larger clone is one base off.

The collaborating institutions used their own protocols to collect whole blood in K2EDTA tubes. Collaborator samples were shipped for TCRbeta analysis as frozen whole blood, isolated PBMCs, or DNA extracted from either sample type. TCRbeta CDR3 regions were amplified from genomic DNA using the immunoSEQ Assay, a bias-controlled multiplex PCR. The authors' pipeline ran thus. Nucleated cell counts per sample were estimated from amplification of reference gene primers within the assay. To quantify the absolute abundance of each unique TCRbeta CDR3 rearrangement, sequence reads were collapsed and filtered. For each sample, productive Simpson clonality was calculated by taking the square root of Simpson's diversity index across productive rearrangements. TCRdb mirrors the immuneACCESS table, restricted to in-frame sequences. Some clones are absent from its copies; in checked studies, under half trace to an unresolved V gene, and the reason for the others is unknown. V, J and clone size reflect that table, while D and trimming were determined from the DNA. Counted in this sample were roughly 270,000 clones; 70% to 90% of them appeared once. More than 7.5% of the sample goes to the ten largest clones.

As encoded in the germline V gene (reference sequence), CDR1 is MNHEY while CDR2 is SMNVEV. From cysteine to phenylalanine, the CDR3 is 15 amino acids long. CDR3 DNA is the only sequence kept; it has 45 bases, read in frame from the first base. V is pruned by 1 base and J by 0 bases, leaving 2 bases of the junction without a gene match. This chain joins TRBV27 to TRBJ1-1; 7 bases in between match TRBD1. The source is a man aged 18 to 30 with active or convalescent COVID-19. The sequenced sample was peripheral blood. The base sequence is TGTGCCAGCAGTTTATTGGGACAGATGAACACTGAAGCTTTCTTT. Its protein is CASSLLGQMNTEAFF.